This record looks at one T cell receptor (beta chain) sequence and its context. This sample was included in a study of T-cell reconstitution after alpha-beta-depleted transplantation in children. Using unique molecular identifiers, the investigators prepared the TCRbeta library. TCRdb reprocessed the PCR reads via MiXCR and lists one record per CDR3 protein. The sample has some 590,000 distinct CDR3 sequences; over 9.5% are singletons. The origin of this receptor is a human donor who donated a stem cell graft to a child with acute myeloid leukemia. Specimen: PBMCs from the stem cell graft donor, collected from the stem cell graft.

This chain's CDR3 is CASSQVFGSGTGELFF. The CDR3 DNA is TGTGCCAGCAGCCAAGTTTTCGGGAGCGGCACCGGGGAGCTGTTTTTT. This chain connects TRBV14 to TRBJ2-2; D is perhaps TRBD2 (6 bases). Trimming shortened V by 1 base and J by 4 bases, and 13 bases separated the two germline ends. This CDR3 contains 16 residues. Germline CDR1 is SGHDN and CDR2 is FVKESK.